The text below deals with one T cell receptor (beta chain). The data were obtained in a study of blood T cell repertoires in COVID-19. Study at large: Both acute and convalescent COVID-19 samples were obtained from the United States, Italy and Spain. PBMCs, B-cell-depleted T cells, or T cells were the source of the cDNA or gDNA that made up the material.

Original data processing: Reference gene primer amplification gave estimated nucleated cell counts. Data came from immunoSEQ multiplex PCR; TCRdb stores just in-frame clones and leaves some out. V, J and clone size are taken as reported in that table, and D and trimming were inferred from the DNA itself. The profile shows some 38,000 clones, 74% of them singletons. Seattle's enrolled individuals joined amid active infection and were then monitored longitudinally. Sequencing was done on a sample of peripheral blood. The sequence derives from a man aged 70 or older with COVID-19, enrolled during active disease.

In DNA, the CDR3 is TGTGCTAGTGGTTTGGGGACAGGGTTGAGTGGCTACACCTTC. It translates to CASGLGTGLSGYTF. The chain joins TRBV12-5 to TRBJ1-2; 8 positions match TRBD1. The germline V gene encodes CDR1 LGHNT and CDR2 FRNRAP. Losses at the gene ends were 1 base for V and 7 bases for J; bases not matched to a gene: 5. The CDR3 consists of 14 residues.